This T cell receptor beta chain was identified in a study of cytomegalovirus exposure and HLA in healthy donors. General study points: On later analysis, the bulk of CMV-associated TCR beta chains appeared to be HLA-restricted. When the data were analyzed later, several of the most significant clusters appeared to be linked to common viral pathogens. In a later analysis, across HLA loci, associated TCR counts were highest for DRB1, lowest for HLA-C. In all likelihood, a cluster of highly shared sequence variants was a sequencing artifact.

Worth noting for this clone: The antigen is unknown.

Germline CDR1 is SNHLY and CDR2 is FYNNEI. CDR3 length: 14 amino acids. Trimming removed 5 bases from V and 6 bases from J, with 11 bases in between. Vbeta (60) and Jbeta (13) primers were used in the PCR. Method: immunoSEQ multiplex PCR; TCRdb's copy keeps in-frame clones and lacks some. Its clone listing holds 50,000 to 60,000 clones. The V call is TRBV2, the J call TRBJ1-6; D not resolved. This TCR was sampled from a woman aged 50 to 65 in good health and CMV-seropositive. The source material was PBMCs. CDR3 coding DNA: TGTGCCAGCAGTATCGGGTCGATTAATTCACCCCTCCACTTT. Translated: CASSIGSINSPLHF.